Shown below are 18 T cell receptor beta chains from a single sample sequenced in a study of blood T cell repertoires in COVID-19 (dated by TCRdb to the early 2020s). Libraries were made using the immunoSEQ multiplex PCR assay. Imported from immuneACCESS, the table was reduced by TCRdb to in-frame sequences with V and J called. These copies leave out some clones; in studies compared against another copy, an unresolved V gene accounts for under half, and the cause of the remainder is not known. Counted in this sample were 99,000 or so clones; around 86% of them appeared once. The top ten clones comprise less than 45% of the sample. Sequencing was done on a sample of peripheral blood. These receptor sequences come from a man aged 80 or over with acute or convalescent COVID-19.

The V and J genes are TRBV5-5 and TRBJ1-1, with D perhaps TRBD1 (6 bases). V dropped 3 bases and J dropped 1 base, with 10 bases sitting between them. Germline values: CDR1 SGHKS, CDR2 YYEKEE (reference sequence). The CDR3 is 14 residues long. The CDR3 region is CASSSGQQNTEAFF. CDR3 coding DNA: TGTGCCAGCAGCTCAGGACAGCAGAACACTGAAGCTTTCTTT. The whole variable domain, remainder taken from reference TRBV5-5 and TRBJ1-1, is DAGVTQSPTHLIKTRGQQVTLRCSPISGHKSVSWYQQVLGQGPQFIFQYYEKEERGRGNFPDRFSARQFPNYSSELNVNALLLGDSALYLCASSSGQQNTEAFFGQGTRLTVV.

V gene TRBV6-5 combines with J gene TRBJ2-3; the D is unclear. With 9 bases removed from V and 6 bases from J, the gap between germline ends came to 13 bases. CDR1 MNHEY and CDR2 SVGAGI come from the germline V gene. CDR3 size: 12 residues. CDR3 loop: CASGFPEDTQYF. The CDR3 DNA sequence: TGTGCCAGTGGTTTCCCCGAGGATACGCAGTATTTT.

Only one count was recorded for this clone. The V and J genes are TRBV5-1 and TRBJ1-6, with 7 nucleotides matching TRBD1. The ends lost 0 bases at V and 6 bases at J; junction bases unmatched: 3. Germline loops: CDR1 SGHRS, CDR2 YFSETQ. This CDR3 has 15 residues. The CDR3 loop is CASSLATGSNSPLHF. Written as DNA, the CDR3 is TGCGCCAGCAGCTTGGCGACAGGGTCTAATTCACCCCTCCACTTT. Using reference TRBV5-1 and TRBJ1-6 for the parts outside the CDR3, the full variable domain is KAGVTQTPRYLIKTRGQQVTLSCSPISGHRSVSWYQQTPGQGLQFLFEYFSETQRNKGNFPGRFSGRQFSNSRSEMNVSTLELGDSALYLCASSLATGSNSPLHFGNGTRLTVT.

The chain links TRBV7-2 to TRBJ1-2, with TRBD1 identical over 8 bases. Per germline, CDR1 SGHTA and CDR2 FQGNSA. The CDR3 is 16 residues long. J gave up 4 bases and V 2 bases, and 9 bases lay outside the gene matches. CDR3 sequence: CASSLNPGTGVYGYTF. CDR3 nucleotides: TGTGCCAGCAGCTTAAACCCCGGGACAGGAGTCTATGGCTACACCTTC.

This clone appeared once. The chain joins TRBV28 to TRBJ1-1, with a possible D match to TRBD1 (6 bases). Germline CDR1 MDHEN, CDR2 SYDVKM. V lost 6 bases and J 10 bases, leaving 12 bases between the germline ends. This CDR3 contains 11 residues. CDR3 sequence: CASSRTTGAFF. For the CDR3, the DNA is TGTGCCAGCAGCCGGACGACAGGAGCTTTCTTT.

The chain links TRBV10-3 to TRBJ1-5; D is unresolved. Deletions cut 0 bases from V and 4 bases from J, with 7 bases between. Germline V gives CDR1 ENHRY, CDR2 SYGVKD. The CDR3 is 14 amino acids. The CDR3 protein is CAISESVGNQPQHF. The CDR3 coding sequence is TGTGCCATCAGTGAGTCGGTCGGTAATCAGCCCCAGCATTTT.

The CDR3 sequence is CASQEGLGPYNSPLHF. The CDR3 bases are TGTGCCAGTCAGGAGGGGTTGGGGCCGTATAATTCACCCCTCCACTTT. The chain joins TRBV19 to TRBJ1-6; D possibly corresponds to TRBD1 (5 bases). Germline V gene lookup returns CDR1 LNHDA and CDR2 SQIVND (reference sequence). The CDR3 contains 16 residues. The V end was cut by 8 bases, the J end by 4 bases, with 18 bases between.

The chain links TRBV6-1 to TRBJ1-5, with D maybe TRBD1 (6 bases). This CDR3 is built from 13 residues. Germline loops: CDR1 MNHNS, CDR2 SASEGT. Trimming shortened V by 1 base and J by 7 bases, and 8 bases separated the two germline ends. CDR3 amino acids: CASSEGGPQPQHF. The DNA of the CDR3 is TGTGCCAGCAGTGAAGGGGGGCCCCAGCCCCAGCATTTT.

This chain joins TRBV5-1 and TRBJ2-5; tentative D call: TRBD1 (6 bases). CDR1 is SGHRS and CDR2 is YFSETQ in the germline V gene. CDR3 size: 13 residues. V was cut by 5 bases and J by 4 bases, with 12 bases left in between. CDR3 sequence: CASRRAGAETQYF. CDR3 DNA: TGCGCCAGCAGGAGAGCAGGGGCAGAGACCCAGTACTTC.

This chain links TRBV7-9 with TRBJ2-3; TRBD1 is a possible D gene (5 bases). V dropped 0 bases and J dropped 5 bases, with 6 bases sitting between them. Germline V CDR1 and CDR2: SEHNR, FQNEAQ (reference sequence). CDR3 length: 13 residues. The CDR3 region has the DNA TGTGCCAGCAGCTTAGCGGGGCGAGATACGCAGTATTTT. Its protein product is CASSLAGRDTQYF.

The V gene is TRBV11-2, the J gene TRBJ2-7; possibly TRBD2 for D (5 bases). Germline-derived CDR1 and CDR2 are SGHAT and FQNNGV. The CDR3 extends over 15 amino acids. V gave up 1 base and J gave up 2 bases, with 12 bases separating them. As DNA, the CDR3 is TGTGCCAGCAGCTTAGTCCGGGGTACCACCTACGAGCAGTACTTC. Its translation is CASSLVRGTTYEQYF.

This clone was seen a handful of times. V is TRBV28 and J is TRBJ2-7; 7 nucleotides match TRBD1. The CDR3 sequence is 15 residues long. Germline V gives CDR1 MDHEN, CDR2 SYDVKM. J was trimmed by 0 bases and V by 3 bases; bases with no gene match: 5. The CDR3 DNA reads TGTGCCAGCAGTTTTGGACAGGTCAGCTCCTACGAGCAGTACTTC. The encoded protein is CASSFGQVSSYEQYF.

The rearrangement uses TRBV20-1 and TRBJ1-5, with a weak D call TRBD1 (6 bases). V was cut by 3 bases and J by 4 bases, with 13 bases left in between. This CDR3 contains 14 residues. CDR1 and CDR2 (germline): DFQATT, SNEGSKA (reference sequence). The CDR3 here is CSASSGTLNQPQHF. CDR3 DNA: TGCAGTGCTAGTTCAGGGACATTAAATCAGCCCCAGCATTTT.

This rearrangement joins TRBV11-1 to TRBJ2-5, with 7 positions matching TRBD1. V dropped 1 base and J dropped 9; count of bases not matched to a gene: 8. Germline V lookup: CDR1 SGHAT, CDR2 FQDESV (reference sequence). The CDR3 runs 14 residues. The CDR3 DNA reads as TGTGCCAGCAGCTTAGACTCCACAGGGGAGTCCCAGTACTTC. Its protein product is CASSLDSTGESQYF.

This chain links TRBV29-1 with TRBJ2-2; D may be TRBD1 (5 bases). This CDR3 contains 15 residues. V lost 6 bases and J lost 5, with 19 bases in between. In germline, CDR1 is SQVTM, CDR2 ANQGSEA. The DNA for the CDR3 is TGCAGCGTCGGAAAGAAACAGGCGGCGACCGGGGAGCTGTTTTTT. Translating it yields CSVGKKQAATGELFF.

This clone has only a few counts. The CDR3 here is CASSYTGLAVNEQFF. The CDR3 bases are TGTGCCAGCAGTTATACGGGACTAGCGGTAAATGAGCAGTTCTTC. The gene calls are TRBV6-2 or TRBV6-3 and TRBJ2-1, with TRBD2 matching 11 bases. Unmatched junction bases numbered 5, after V lost 3 bases and J lost 7 bases. Germline V CDR1 and CDR2: MNHEY, SVGEGT. The CDR3 covers 15 residues.

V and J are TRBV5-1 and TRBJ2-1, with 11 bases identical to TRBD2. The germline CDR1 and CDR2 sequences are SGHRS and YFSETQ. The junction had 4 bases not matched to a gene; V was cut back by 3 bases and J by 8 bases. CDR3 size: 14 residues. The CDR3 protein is CASSSGLAGDEQFF. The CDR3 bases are TGCGCCAGCAGCTCAGGACTAGCGGGCGATGAGCAGTTCTTC.

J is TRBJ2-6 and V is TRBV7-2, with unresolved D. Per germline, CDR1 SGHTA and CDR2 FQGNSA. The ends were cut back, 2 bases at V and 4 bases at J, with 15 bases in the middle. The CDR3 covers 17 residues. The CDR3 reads CASSLYPPGSGANVLTF. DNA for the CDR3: TGTGCCAGCAGCTTATACCCACCCGGTTCCGGGGCCAACGTCCTGACTTTC. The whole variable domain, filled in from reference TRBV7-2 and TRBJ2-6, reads GAGVSQSPSNKVTEKGKDVELRCDPISGHTALYWYRQSLGQGLEFLIYFQGNSAPDKSGLPSDRFSAERTGGSVSTLTIQRTQQEDSAVYLCASSLYPPGSGANVLTFGAGSRLTVL.